This TCR beta chain comes out of a study of cytomegalovirus exposure and HLA in healthy donors. General study points: A later analysis by the authors found several of the most significant clusters apparently linked to common viral pathogens. The authors assumed roughly uniform sequencing depth across donors for presence/absence analyses. The investigators catalogued 150 to 200 TCR beta chains as cytomegalovirus-associated.

It was with 60 Vbeta and 13 Jbeta primers that the PCR ran. Methods used by the authors: Later reanalysis found 80 million or so unique TCR beta chains, roughly 10 million of them shared. Sequenced by immunoSEQ multiplex PCR; TCRdb stores in-frame clones only, minus some. V, J and clone size derive from that table, while D and trimming were established from the DNA sequence. The sample holds about 170,000 clones, over 65% seen once. Turning to this clone: What it binds is not known.

V was clipped by 5 bases and J by 8 bases, with 19 bases between them. The CDR3 has 15 residues. The V gene's germline CDR1 is SGHTA and CDR2 FQGNSA. The sequencing sample was made of PBMCs. This sequence joins TRBV7-2 and TRBJ2-1, with D hard to call. The clonotype comes from a female donor in good health and CMV-seronegative. This CDR3 is CASSLRVTGPHEQFF. In nucleotides, the CDR3 is TGTGCCAGCAGCCTCCGGGTCACCGGTCCCCATGAGCAGTTCTTC.